This TCR beta chain was identified in a study of regulatory T cells in long-lasting Graves disease. Arm-PCR with iRepertoire HTBI primers amplified the CDR3 regions for these TCR beta libraries. TCRdb reanalysed the multiplex PCR reads using MiXCR and keeps one entry per CDR3 protein. The sample shows approximately 400,000 distinct CDR3 sequences, around 16% of them seen only once. Whole-study findings and limits: Accuracy was possibly reduced by small sample size.

This clonotype was seen a few times. What it binds is not known. The time point is: newly diagnosed GD, antithyroid drugs for less than 3 months. Following extraction of RNA from PBMCs, that RNA was used to make the TCR library. Trimming cost V 5 bases and J 4 bases; bases outside gene matches: 8. CDR1 is SEHNR and CDR2 is FQNEAQ in the germline V gene (reference sequence). The CDR3 has 16 residues. This same sample was also part of a study on T cells in Graves' hyperthyroidism and ophthalmopathy.

The chain recombines TRBV7-9 with TRBJ2-3; 11 positions agree with TRBD1. This TCR derives from a woman aged 40 to 55 with Graves disease. The specimen was peripheral blood mononuclear cells (PBMCs), collected at new diagnosis, from a patient treated with antithyroid drugs. The CDR3 nucleotides are TGTGCCAGCAGCCGAGATCCGGGACAGGGGGCAGATACGCAGTATTTT. Protein: CASSRDPGQGADTQYF. The full variable domain, in which reference TRBV7-9 and TRBJ2-3 provide the parts outside the CDR3, is DTGVSQNPRHKITKRGQNVTFRCDPISEHNRLYWYRQTLGQGPEFLTYFQNEAQLEKSRLLSDRFSAERPKGSFSTLEIQRTEQGDSAMYLCASSRDPGQGADTQYFGPGTRLTVL.